This paragraph covers one T cell receptor (beta chain) sequence. The clone's antigen remains unknown. No much larger clone exists at a distance of one base, and base qualities are not known. The High Capacity cDNA Reverse Transcription Kit was used to reverse transcribe all of the isolated RNA, meaning that expressed TCRB transcripts were what got sequenced. Deep immunoSEQ sequencing was applied to naive, central memory and regulatory T cell samples, giving an average of roughly 3.5 million total reads per sample. Sorted cells were lysed in RLT buffer and RNA was extracted with DNase-treated RNeasy Micro or Mini kits, depending on cell number. To prevent cross-contamination, every cell subset was processed on its own, while patient and healthy donor samples were processed together. TCRB sequences were amplified from cDNA with the immunoSEQ multiplex PCR, producing 87-bp fragments spanning the CDR3 region. The amplicons were sequenced using the Illumina HiSeq platform. In the original analysis: PCR bias was corrected computationally using synthetic template baselines, and reads within Hamming distance 2 were collapsed, with unmergeable singletons discarded. Reads were aligned against IMGT so that V, D and J genes, CDR3 length and insertions or deletions at six rearrangement sites could be assigned. Within each subset, clonotype counts were normalized to sorted cell number, and only after that were true diversity and Gini coefficients computed with the tcR R package. The overlap coefficient, calculated on TCRB nucleotide sequences, was used to quantify repertoire sharing. The immuneACCESS repertoire file appears here via TCRdb, limited to in-frame rearrangements. These files lack a portion of the clones; in checked studies, under half of the deficit traces to unresolved V genes, and the cause of the others is not known. Clone size and the V and J calls come from that table; the DNA yielded D and trimming. The sample table holds some 270,000 clones, of which about 8.5% were seen once. Approximately 0.99% of the sample is in the top ten clones.

The V end loses 2 bases and the J end loses 0 bases, and a stretch of 9 bases separates them. From the cysteine up to the phenylalanine, the CDR3 has a length of 15 residues. The kept DNA is CDR3 alone, 45 bases in frame from the first base. The germline V gene gives CDR1 as SGDLS and CDR2 as YYNGEE. These data come from a study of beta chain features in type 1 diabetes (dated by TCRdb to 2017 to 2018). Context from the whole study: Patients and healthy donors did not differ in mean age, gender distribution, total cell number or subset yield. A total of about 99,000,000 sorted cells were examined across all samples, and RNA yield correlated strongly with the number of cells per subset. The study compared the TCRB repertoires of sorted circulating CD4+ T cell subsets in recently diagnosed type 1 diabetes patients with those in matched healthy donors. Whereas all 30 or so donors provided naive and central memory subsets, regulatory and stem cell-like memory subsets were isolated from just 8 patients and roughly 8 healthy donors. What the authors observed across the whole study: The naive, central memory and regulatory TCRB repertoires appeared to resemble one another more closely among patients than among healthy donors. PCR might favor shorter templates, but patient and control samples were amplified and corrected together, so any skew would affect both groups equally. Because the HLA sub-analyses included only small numbers of individuals, any influence of HLA type on TCRB rearrangement was left unresolved. A moderate but significant shortening of TCRB CDR3 length was observed in type 1 diabetes patients in all four CD4+ subsets. Fewer insertions and more nucleotide deletions at VDJ recombination sites were observed in patients with type 1 diabetes, implying thymic rearrangement abnormalities. Because cDNA rather than genomic DNA was sequenced, highly expressing activated cells could have been over-represented, although no difference in activation and CD3 levels was found between groups.

A single peripheral blood draw of 90 to 150 mL on average was collected from each donor into heparinised tubes. A BD FACSAria II was used to sort naive, central memory, regulatory and stem cell-like memory CD4+ T cells with a panel that included CD45RO, CCR7, CD25, CD127, CD95 and CD27. Every sorted population had a purity above 98%. Right away, PBMCs were isolated by Lymphoprep density gradient centrifugation and were stained directly, with no culture step. Samples were stained and sorted in pairs, with one healthy donor and one patient per experiment, so that batch effects were minimized. This receptor chain uses TRBV9 and TRBJ2-1, with no confident D gene call. This TCR derives from a woman aged 18-35 years in good health. The sample consisted of central memory CD4+ T cells from blood. The bases are TGTGCCAGCAGCGTGTATGGGGACTCCTACAATGAGCAGTTCTTC. It is translated as CASSVYGDSYNEQFF.